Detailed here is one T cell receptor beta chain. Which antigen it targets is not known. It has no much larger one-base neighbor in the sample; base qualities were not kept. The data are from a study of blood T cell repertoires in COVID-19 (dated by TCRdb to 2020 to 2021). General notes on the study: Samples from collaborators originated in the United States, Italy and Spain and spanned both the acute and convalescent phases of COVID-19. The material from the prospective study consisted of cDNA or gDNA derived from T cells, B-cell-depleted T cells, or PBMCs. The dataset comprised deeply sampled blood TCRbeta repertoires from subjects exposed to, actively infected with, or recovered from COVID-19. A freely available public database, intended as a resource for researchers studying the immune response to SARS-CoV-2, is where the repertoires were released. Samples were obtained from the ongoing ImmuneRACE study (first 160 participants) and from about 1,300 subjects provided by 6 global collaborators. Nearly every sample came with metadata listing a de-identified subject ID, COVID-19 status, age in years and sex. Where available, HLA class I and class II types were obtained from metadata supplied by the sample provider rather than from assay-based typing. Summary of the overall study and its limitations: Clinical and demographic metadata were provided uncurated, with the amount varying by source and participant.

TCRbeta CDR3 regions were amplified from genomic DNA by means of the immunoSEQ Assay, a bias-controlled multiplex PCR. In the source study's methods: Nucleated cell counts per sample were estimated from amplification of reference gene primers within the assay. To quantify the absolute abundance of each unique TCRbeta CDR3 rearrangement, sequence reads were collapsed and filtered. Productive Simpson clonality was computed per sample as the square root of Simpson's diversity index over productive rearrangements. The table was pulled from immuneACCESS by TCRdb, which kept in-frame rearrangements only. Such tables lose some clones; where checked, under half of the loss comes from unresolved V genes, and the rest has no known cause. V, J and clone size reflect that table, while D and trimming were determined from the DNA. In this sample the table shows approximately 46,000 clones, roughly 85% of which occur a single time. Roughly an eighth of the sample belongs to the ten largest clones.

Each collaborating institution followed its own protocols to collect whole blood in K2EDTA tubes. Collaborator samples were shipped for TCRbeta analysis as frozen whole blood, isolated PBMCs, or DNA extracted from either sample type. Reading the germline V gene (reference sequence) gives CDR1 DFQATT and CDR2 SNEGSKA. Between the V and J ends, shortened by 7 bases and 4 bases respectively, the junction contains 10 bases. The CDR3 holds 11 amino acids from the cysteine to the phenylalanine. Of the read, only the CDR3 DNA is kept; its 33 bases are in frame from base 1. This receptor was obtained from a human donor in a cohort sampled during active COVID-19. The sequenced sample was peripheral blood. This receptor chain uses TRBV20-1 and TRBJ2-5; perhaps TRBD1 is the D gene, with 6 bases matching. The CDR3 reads CSVSDRETQYF. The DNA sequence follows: TGCAGTGTCTCGGACAGAGAGACCCAGTACTTC.